This TCR beta chain derives from a study of cytomegalovirus exposure and HLA in healthy donors. With respect to this clone: Its specificity is unknown.

Germline-derived CDR1 and CDR2 are GTSNPN and SVGIG (reference sequence). The CDR3 is 13 amino acids. The germline V and J ends were trimmed by 1 base and 3 bases, with 10 bases remaining between them. Study results and caveats: Reported results showed that the classifier diagnosed cytomegalovirus status with high specificity and sensitivity. Overall, under 200 TCR beta chains were annotated as cytomegalovirus-associated. The likely origin of a cluster of highly shared sequence variants was a sequencing artifact. Relative to the roughly 640-donor mean, N-insertions were reportedly fewer in an Asian-associated ancestry cluster in a later analysis.

PCR involved 60 Vbeta and 13 Jbeta primers. Assay used: immunoSEQ multiplex PCR; TCRdb lists only in-frame clones, some missing. The sample lists about 180,000 clones, 70% to 80% occurring once. Material: PBMCs. The chain links TRBV30 to TRBJ2-7; TRBD1 might be the D (5 bases). The receptor was derived from a male donor in good health and CMV-seronegative. The CDR3 DNA reads TGTGCCTGGAGTGAGTTACAGGTCTACGAGCAGTACTTC. This gives the protein CAWSELQVYEQYF.